This T cell receptor beta chain was captured by sequencing in a study of CD8 T cells in Susac syndrome. Sequencing of TCR beta covered CD8+ and CD4+ T cells obtained from blood. This CDR3 contains 12 residues. Trimming took 6 bases from V and 6 from J; bases not matched to a gene: 1. Germline V gene data show CDR1 as DFQATT and CDR2 as SNEGSKA (reference sequence). Reverse transcription used roughly 0.5 to 1 ug RNA and random hexamers. The amplification used immunoSEQ multiplex PCR on TCR beta CDR3; it spanned 54 Vbeta and 13 Jbeta. One entry per CDR3 protein results from TCRdb running MiXCR on the immunoSEQ multiplex PCR reads. Here the sample spans 100,000 to 150,000 distinct CDR3 sequences, about 95% being singletons.

The rearrangement joins TRBV20-1 to TRBJ2-7; 14 bases are shared with TRBD2. This TCR derives from a human donor in good health. The sequenced material came from CD4+ T cells from PBMCs. DNA for the CDR3: TGCAGTGCCGGACTAGCGGGAGGCGAGCAGTACTTC. Translating it yields CSAGLAGGEQYF.